The 8 T cell receptor beta chains below all came from one sample that was sequenced in a study of OX40 agonist ivuxolimab in advanced cancers. Method: immunoSEQ multiplex PCR; TCRdb's copy keeps in-frame clones and lacks some. Of tens of thousands of clones listed, about 85% were seen once; the top ten hold 2% to 2.5%. The input for sequencing was CD4+ or CD8+ T cells sorted from blood, taken in a trial of the OX40 agonist ivuxolimab. These receptors were collected from an adult with an advanced solid tumor such as melanoma, head and neck, liver or kidney cancer.

This rearrangement joins TRBV7-8 to TRBJ1-3, with D possibly matching TRBD1 (5 bases). V was clipped by 1 base and J by 3 bases, with 16 bases between them. CDR3 length: 17 amino acids. Germline CDR1 and CDR2: SGHVS and FQNEAQ. The CDR3 bases are TGTGCCAGCAGCTTAGTTGTTGGGGGGGGTTTTGGAAACACCATATATTTT. Its translation is CASSLVVGGGFGNTIYF.

V is TRBV6-1 and J is TRBJ2-1; the D is unclear. This CDR3 contains 14 residues. V lost 8 bases, J lost 7 bases, and 18 bases lay in between. Per the germline V gene, CDR1 is MNHNS and CDR2 is SASEGT. The CDR3 is CASEVSRLENEQFF. The CDR3 DNA reads TGTGCCAGCGAGGTAAGCCGCCTGGAGAATGAGCAGTTCTTC.

The rearrangement joins TRBV27 to TRBJ2-4; a weak D match, TRBD1 (6 bases). Germline V CDR1 and CDR2: MNHEY, SMNVEV (reference sequence). CDR3 length equals 17 residues. Trimming took 0 bases from V and 1 from J, leaving 13 bases between them. CDR3: CASSLSTGTGAKNIQYF. The CDR3 nucleotides are TGTGCCAGCAGTTTATCGACAGGAACCGGCGCCAAAAACATTCAGTACTTC.

This clone was counted a few times. The chain couples TRBV10-1 to TRBJ2-1, with 7 bases aligning to TRBD2. Germline CDR1 and CDR2: WNHNN and SYGVQD (reference sequence). This CDR3 region has 13 residues. J gave up 8 bases and V 6 bases, and 7 bases lay outside the gene matches. CDR3 in DNA: TGCGCCAGCAGGGATAGCGGGTGCGATGAGCAGTTCTTC. Amino acids: CASRDSGCDEQFF.

This chain links TRBV5-4 with TRBJ2-5, with 13 bases that match TRBD2. The germline CDR1 and CDR2 sequences are SGHNT and YYREEE (reference sequence). The CDR3 runs 16 residues. V dropped 2 bases and J dropped 5; count of bases not matched to a gene: 6. In DNA form, the CDR3 reads TGTGCCAGCAGCTTTAGACTAGCGGGAGGTCGGGAGACCCAGTACTTC. Residues: CASSFRLAGGRETQYF.

This clone was seen just once. The chain has TRBV5-1 and TRBJ2-2; D not resolved. Germline CDR1 SGHRS, CDR2 YFSETQ. V was pared by 1 base and J by 1 base, with 5 bases between. The CDR3 extends over 14 amino acids. CDR3 bases: TGCGCCAGCAGCTTGACGGGGAACACCGGGGAGCTGTTTTTT. Residues: CASSLTGNTGELFF.

The chain links TRBV30 to TRBJ1-2, with D tentatively TRBD1 (6 bases). V lost 0 bases to trimming and J lost 8 bases, with 13 bases between them. The CDR3 runs 13 residues. Germline values: CDR1 GTSNPN, CDR2 SVGIG (reference sequence). Here the CDR3 DNA reads TGTGCCTGGAGTGTACTCAGGGGTGACGGCTACACCTTC. It codes for CAWSVLRGDGYTF.

The chain has TRBV7-9 and TRBJ2-4, with 8 positions matching TRBD1. This CDR3 contains 17 residues. The germline gives CDR1 SEHNR, CDR2 FQNEAQ (reference sequence). Trimming removed 2 bases from V and 1 base from J; junction bases left unmatched: 7. In DNA form, the CDR3 reads TGTGCCAGCAGCTTAAGAAGACAGGGGCACGCCAAAAACATTCAGTACTTC. Protein: CASSLRRQGHAKNIQYF.